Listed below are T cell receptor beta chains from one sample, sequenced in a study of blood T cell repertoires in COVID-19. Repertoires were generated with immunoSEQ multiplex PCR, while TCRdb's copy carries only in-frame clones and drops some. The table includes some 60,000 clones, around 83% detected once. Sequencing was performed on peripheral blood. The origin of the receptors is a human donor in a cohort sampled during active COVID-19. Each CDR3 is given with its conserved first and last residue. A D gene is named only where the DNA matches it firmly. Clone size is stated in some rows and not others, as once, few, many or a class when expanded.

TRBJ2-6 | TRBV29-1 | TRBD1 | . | CSVGTALSGANVLTF | TGCAGCGTCGGGACAGCCCTCTCTGGGGCCAACGTCCTGACTTTC
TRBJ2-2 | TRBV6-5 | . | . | CASSYTGDTGELFF | TGTGCCAGCAGTTATACGGGGGACACCGGGGAGCTGTTTTTT
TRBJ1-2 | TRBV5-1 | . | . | CASGIRGGDYGYTF | TGCGCCAGCGGGATAAGGGGCGGCGACTATGGCTACACCTTC
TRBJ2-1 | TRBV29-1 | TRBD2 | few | CSVDGTSSYNEQFF | TGCAGCGTGGACGGGACTAGCAGTTACAATGAGCAGTTCTTC
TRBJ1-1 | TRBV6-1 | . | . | CASSEYGGSAFF | TGTGCCAGCAGTGAATATGGGGGGTCGGCTTTCTTT
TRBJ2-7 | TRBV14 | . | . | CASSQGAEQYF | TGTGCCAGCAGCCAAGGGGCGGAGCAGTACTTC
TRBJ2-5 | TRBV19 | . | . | CASSTYPGAPGGETQYF | TGTGCCAGTAGTACCTATCCCGGGGCACCAGGGGGGGAGACCCAGTACTTC
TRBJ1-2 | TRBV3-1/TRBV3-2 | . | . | CASSHSVGYTF | TGTGCCAGCAGCCATTCGGTTGGCTACACCTTC
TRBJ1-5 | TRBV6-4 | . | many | CASPPGRVAGPNQPQHF | TGTGCCTCCCCCCCCGGCAGGGTGGCGGGACCCAATCAGCCCCAGCATTTT
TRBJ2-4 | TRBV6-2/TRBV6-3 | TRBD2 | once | CASSYSLAVAKNIQYF | TGTGCCAGCAGTTACTCACTAGCGGTAGCCAAAAACATTCAGTACTTC
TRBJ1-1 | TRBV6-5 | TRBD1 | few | CASSRDRGADTEAFF | TGTGCCAGCAGTCGGGACAGGGGGGCCGACACTGAAGCTTTCTTT
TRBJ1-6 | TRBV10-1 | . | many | CASSESYFSPLHF | TGCGCCAGCAGTGAGTCGTACTTCTCACCCCTCCACTTT
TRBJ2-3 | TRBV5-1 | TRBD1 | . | CASSLGDRGRTQYF | TGCGCCAGCAGCTTGGGGGACAGGGGGCGGACGCAGTATTTT
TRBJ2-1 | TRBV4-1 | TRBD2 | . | CASSQAPFHTSGVYNEQFF | TGCGCCAGCAGCCAAGCTCCTTTTCACACTAGCGGGGTCTACAATGAGCAGTTCTTC
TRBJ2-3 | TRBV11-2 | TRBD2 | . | CASVRAGVNTDTQYF | TGTGCCAGCGTCCGGGCGGGGGTCAACACAGATACGCAGTATTTT
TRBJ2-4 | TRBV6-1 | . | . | CASGDRIAKNIQYF | TGTGCCAGCGGTGACAGGATAGCCAAAAACATTCAGTACTTC
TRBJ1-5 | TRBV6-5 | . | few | CASSYGAISNQPQHF | TGTGCCAGCAGTTACGGGGCGATTAGCAATCAGCCCCAGCATTTT